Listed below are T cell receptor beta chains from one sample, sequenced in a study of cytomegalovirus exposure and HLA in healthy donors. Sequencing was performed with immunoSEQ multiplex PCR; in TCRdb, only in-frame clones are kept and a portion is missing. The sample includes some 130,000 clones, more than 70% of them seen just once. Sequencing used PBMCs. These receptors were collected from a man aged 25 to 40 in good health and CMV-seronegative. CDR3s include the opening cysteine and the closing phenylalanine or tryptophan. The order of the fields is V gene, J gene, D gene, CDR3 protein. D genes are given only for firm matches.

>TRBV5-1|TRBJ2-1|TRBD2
CASRLAGKWDEQFF
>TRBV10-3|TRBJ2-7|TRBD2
CAISGLAGNEQYF
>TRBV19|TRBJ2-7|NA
CASKGGANEQYF
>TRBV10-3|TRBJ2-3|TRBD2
CAISEGLAGVSSDTQYF
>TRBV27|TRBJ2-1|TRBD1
CASSLEGQGLYNEQFF
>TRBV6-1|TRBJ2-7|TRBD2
CASSPLAGGYHEQYF
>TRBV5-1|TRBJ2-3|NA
CASSLAPRIEDTQYF
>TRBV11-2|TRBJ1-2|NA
CASSLAIGFQGGGYTF
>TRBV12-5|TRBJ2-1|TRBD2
CASGPDTSGGNNEQFF
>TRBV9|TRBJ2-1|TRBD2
CASNMMGRTSDEQFF
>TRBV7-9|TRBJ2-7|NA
CASSFSGFSYEQYF
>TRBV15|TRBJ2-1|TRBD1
CATSTGQGWNEQFF
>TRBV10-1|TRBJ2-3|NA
CASSESAGPRDTQYF
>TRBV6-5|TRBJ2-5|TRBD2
CASSYTGTRETQYF
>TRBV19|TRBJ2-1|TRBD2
CASSTGLAGYNEQFF
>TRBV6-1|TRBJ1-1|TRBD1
CASSGDRGGTEAFF
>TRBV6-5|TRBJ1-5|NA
CASSYSGQYNQPQHF